This record covers a single T cell receptor beta chain. The CDR3 has 15 residues. Germline CDR1 and CDR2: MNHEY and SVGAGI. The V and J ends lost 6 bases and 0 bases, in that order; junction bases with no gene match: 5. The data are from a study of control samples from healthy donors and cancer patients. The protocol was immunoSEQ multiplex PCR, while the TCRdb copy is restricted to in-frame clones and leaves out a portion. The data show some 96,000 clones, 87% seen once. The material sequenced was blood. The source is a woman aged 50 to 65 in good health. The chain has TRBV6-5 and TRBJ2-1, with 7 bases fitting TRBD1. The CDR3 sequence is CASSLDRSSYNEQFF. The CDR3 DNA reads as TGTGCCAGCAGCTTGGACAGGAGCTCCTACAATGAGCAGTTCTTC.